This T cell receptor (beta chain) was captured in a study of blood T cell repertoires in COVID-19. TCRdb's table, derived via immunoSEQ multiplex PCR, lists solely in-frame clones and lacks some. Of around 190,000 clones listed, roughly 87% were seen once; the top ten hold approximately 10%. The V gene lost 9 bases and the J gene lost 6 bases, with 21 bases spanning the gap. This CDR3 spans 15 amino acids. CDR1 is SGHTA and CDR2 is FQGNSA in the germline V gene. Sequences were obtained from PBMCs or T cells enriched from blood (not recorded which). The TCR originated in a man between 18 and 35 years old with acute COVID-19. The chain employs TRBV7-2 and TRBJ1-5, with D uncertain. CDR3 sequence reads: CASSGRPPDFQPQHF. The CDR3 DNA reads TGTGCCAGTTCTGGGCGACCCCCAGATTTTCAGCCCCAGCATTTT.